This T cell receptor (beta chain) came from a study of CD8 T cells in ankylosing spondylitis. Study-level points and caveats: There was reportedly significant enrichment of clones that were disease-linked in matched ankylosing spondylitis synovial fluid. CD8+ cells made up the disease-linked clones, which were relatively rare in peripheral blood.

The CDR3 totals 14 residues. Per the germline V gene, CDR1 is SGHTA and CDR2 is FQGNSA. V lost 4 bases and J lost 15; bases outside the gene matches: 8. TCRdb reprocessed the 5' RACE reads via MiXCR and lists one record per CDR3 protein. Counted here are 30,000 to 40,000 distinct CDR3 sequences, 10% to 13% occurring once; the ten biggest clones make up about a sixth. This clonotype occurred many times. What it recognizes is unknown. The sample consisted of blood, either unsorted or a sorted T cell fraction (not recorded which). The chain carries TRBV7-2 and TRBJ2-1, with 14 bases aligning to TRBD2. This sequence originates from a male donor with ankylosing spondylitis or in good health (not recorded which). The CDR3 DNA sequence: TGTGCCAGCAGCTCGGGACTAGCGGGAGACTATCCGTTCTTC. This gives the protein CASSSGLAGDYPFF.